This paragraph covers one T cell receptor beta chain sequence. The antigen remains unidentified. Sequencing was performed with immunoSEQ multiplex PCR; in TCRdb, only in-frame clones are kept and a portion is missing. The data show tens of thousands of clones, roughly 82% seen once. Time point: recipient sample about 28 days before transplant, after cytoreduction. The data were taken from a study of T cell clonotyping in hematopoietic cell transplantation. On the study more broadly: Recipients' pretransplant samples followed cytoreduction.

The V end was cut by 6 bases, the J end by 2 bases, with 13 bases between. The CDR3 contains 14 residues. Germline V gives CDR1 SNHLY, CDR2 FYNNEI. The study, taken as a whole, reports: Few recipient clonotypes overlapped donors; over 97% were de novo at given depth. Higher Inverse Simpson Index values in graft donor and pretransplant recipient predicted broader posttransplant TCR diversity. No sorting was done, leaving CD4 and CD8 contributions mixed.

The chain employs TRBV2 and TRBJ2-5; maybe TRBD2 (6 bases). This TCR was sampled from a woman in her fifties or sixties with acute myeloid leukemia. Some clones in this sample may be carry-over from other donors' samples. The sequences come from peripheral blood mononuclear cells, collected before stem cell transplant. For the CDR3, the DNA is TGTGCCAGCAGCGGCCGGGACTCTCAAGAGACCCAGTACTTC. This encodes CASSGRDSQETQYF. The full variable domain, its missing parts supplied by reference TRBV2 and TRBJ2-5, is EPEVTQTPSHQVTQMGQEVILRCVPISNHLYFYWYRQILGQKVEFLVSFYNNEISEKSEIFDDQFSVERPDGSNFTLKIRSTKLEDSAMYFCASSGRDSQETQYFGPGTRLLVL.